The clone carrying this T cell receptor beta chain occurred many times. Its specificity is not known. With 5 bases removed from V and 7 bases from J, the gap between germline ends came to 18 bases. Germline CDR1 SGHTA, CDR2 FQGNSA. The CDR3 contains 15 residues. These data belong to a study of blood T cells in healthy people across ages. Healthy Caucasian individuals from Russia aged about 6 to 90 were enrolled as donors. Findings and limits, study-wide: While age rose, TCR beta diversity per million T cells dropped in a roughly linear way. Expanded clonotype changes were possibly confounded by unknown donor CMV status.

Using a J-beta primer mix together with a sample-barcoded 5' primer, a second PCR was run for roughly 6 to 11 cycles. TCRdb used MiXCR to reprocess the 5' RACE reads, holding one entry per CDR3 protein. The table shows about 1,500,000 distinct CDR3 sequences, with 28% occurring only once. The sample comprised blood. V usage is TRBV7-2 and J usage is TRBJ2-4; D uncertain. The origin of this receptor is a woman under 40 in good health. Here the CDR3 DNA reads TGTGCCAGCAGCGGGTCCCTGGATGTAGGTAACATTCAGTACTTC. It specifies CASSGSLDVGNIQYF. Full variable domain (outside the CDR3, taken from reference TRBV7-2 and TRBJ2-4): GAGVSQSPSNKVTEKGKDVELRCDPISGHTALYWYRQSLGQGLEFLIYFQGNSAPDKSGLPSDRFSAERTGGSVSTLTIQRTQQEDSAVYLCASSGSLDVGNIQYFGAGTRLSVL.